The 13 T cell receptor beta chains reported below all come from one sample, sequenced in a study of control samples from healthy donors and cancer patients (dated by TCRdb to the early 2020s). Preparation of the library involved the immunoSEQ multiplex PCR assay. TCRdb limited this immuneACCESS table to in-frame rearrangements with V and J called. A share of clones is missing; checked studies link under half to unresolved V genes, and the rest is unexplained. This sample comprises fewer than 300,000 clones, almost 85% of them detected only once. The ten largest clones capture less than 15% of the sample. The material sequenced was PBMCs. These receptors were obtained from an older woman with lung cancer.

The V gene is TRBV5-1, the J gene TRBJ2-3; TRBD1 is a possible D gene (7 bases). V lost 2 bases and J 8 bases, leaving 15 bases between the germline ends. Germline V gene lookup returns CDR1 SGHRS and CDR2 YFSETQ. The CDR3 spans 14 residues. The CDR3 is CASSFGTEGGTQYF. The DNA for the CDR3 is TGCGCCAGCAGCTTTGGGACAGAGGGAGGTACGCAGTATTTT.

This clone appeared a single time. The genes are TRBV2 and TRBJ2-5; D uncertain. The CDR3 runs to 13 residues. CDR1 and CDR2 from the germline V gene are SNHLY and FYNNEI. The V end lost 5 bases, the J end lost 0 bases, and 7 bases lay between the germline ends. The DNA of the CDR3 is TGTGCCAGCAGTCCTACAAACCAAGAGACCCAGTACTTC. This translates into CASSPTNQETQYF.

The gene calls are TRBV6-6 and TRBJ1-4; D perhaps matches TRBD1 (5 bases). V lost 6 bases to trimming and J lost 2 bases, with 13 bases between them. CDR1 and CDR2 (germline): MNHNY, SVGAGI (reference sequence). This CDR3 has 15 amino acids. CDR3 region: CASRRGMATNEKLFF. In DNA, the CDR3 is TGTGCCAGCAGGAGGGGAATGGCGACTAATGAAAAACTGTTTTTT.

V usage is TRBV10-1 and J usage is TRBJ1-5; D ambiguous. V shed 2 bases and J shed 6 bases, with 5 bases lying between them. CDR3 length: 12 residues. Germline CDR1 WNHNN, CDR2 SYGVQD (reference sequence). CDR3 nucleotides: TGCGCCAGCAGTGAGGCGAGTCAGCCCCAGCATTTT. Its protein is CASSEASQPQHF.

This chain uses TRBV9 with TRBJ2-1; D is undetermined. The germline V and J ends were trimmed by 0 bases and 6 bases, with 7 bases remaining between them. The germline CDR1 and CDR2 sequences are SGDLS and YYNGEE. This CDR3 has 13 residues. CDR3 nucleotides: TGTGCCAGCAGCGTAGATAGAATCAATGAGCAGTTCTTC. This translates into CASSVDRINEQFF.

This chain uses TRBV11-3 with TRBJ2-5; 7 positions agree with TRBD2. Trimming at V came to 5 bases and at J to 2 bases, leaving 5 bases not matched to a gene. CDR3 length equals 14 residues. The germline gives CDR1 SGHNT, CDR2 YENEEA. In DNA, the CDR3 is TGTGCCAGCAGCCCAGGGACTACACAAGAGACCCAGTACTTC. This encodes CASSPGTTQETQYF.

The chain recombines TRBV2 with TRBJ2-2; D ambiguous. V lost 5 bases and J 8 bases, leaving 6 bases between the germline ends. Germline CDR1 and CDR2: SNHLY and FYNNEI. The CDR3 totals 11 residues. CDR3 DNA sequence: TGTGCCAGCAGTCGAGAGGGGGAGCTGTTTTTT. Its translation is CASSREGELFF.

The sample holds a few counts of this clone. The rearrangement uses TRBV11-2 and TRBJ1-6; D is ambiguous. The CDR3 runs to 15 residues. The V end was cut by 0 bases, the J end by 8 bases, with 11 bases between. Germline assignment: CDR1 SGHAT and CDR2 FQNNGV. CDR3 protein: CASSLENSLDSPLHF. The CDR3 region has the DNA TGTGCCAGCAGCTTAGAGAACTCCCTAGATTCACCCCTCCACTTT.

A few counts support this clone. The J gene is TRBJ1-6, the V gene TRBV4-1; D unclear. Germline V lookup: CDR1 MGHRA, CDR2 YSYEKL. The CDR3 contains 17 residues. V was trimmed by 1 base and J by 0 bases, leaving 10 bases between them. The CDR3 spells CASSQGQASSYNSPLHF. CDR3 nucleotide sequence: TGCGCCAGCAGCCAAGGTCAGGCGAGCTCCTATAATTCACCCCTCCACTTT.

The chain combines TRBV12-3 or TRBV12-4 with TRBJ1-1, with D unresolved. Trimming shortened V by 7 bases and J by 4 bases, and 13 bases separated the two germline ends. The CDR3 runs to 13 residues. The CDR3 loop reads CASKTTGSTEAFF. The CDR3, as DNA: TGTGCCAGCAAAACCACGGGGAGCACTGAAGCTTTCTTT.

V and J are TRBV2 and TRBJ1-5, with D maybe TRBD1 (6 bases). The V and J ends lost 2 bases and 6 bases respectively, with 17 bases between them. There are 16 residues in the CDR3. The germline CDR1 and CDR2 sequences are SNHLY and FYNNEI. This CDR3 is CASSEWGQAIGQPQHF. The CDR3 bases are TGTGCCAGCAGTGAATGGGGGCAGGCAATAGGTCAGCCCCAGCATTTT.

The chain combines TRBV5-1 with TRBJ2-7; TRBD2 matches at 10 bases. CDR1 and CDR2 (germline): SGHRS, YFSETQ. Trimming cost V 0 bases and J 8 bases; bases outside gene matches: 8. CDR3 length equals 15 residues. CDR3 protein: CASSLELAGAQQQYF. For the CDR3, the DNA is TGCGCCAGCAGCTTGGAGCTAGCGGGAGCCCAGCAGCAGTACTTC.

The V gene is TRBV7-8, the J gene TRBJ2-1, with 10 nucleotides matching TRBD2. Trimming at V came to 5 bases and at J to 6 bases, leaving 13 bases not matched to a gene. Looked up from germline, CDR1 is SGHVS and CDR2 is FQNEAQ. The CDR3 consists of 17 residues. The CDR3 spells CASSPKALAGAINEQFF. In nucleotides, the CDR3 is TGTGCCAGCAGCCCCAAGGCGCTAGCGGGGGCCATCAATGAGCAGTTCTTC.